This T cell receptor (beta chain) was identified during a study of blood T cell repertoires in COVID-19. Whole-study context: Samples representing acute and convalescent COVID-19 were sourced from the United States, Italy and Spain. Sample material is recorded as cDNA or gDNA derived from T cells, B-cell-depleted T cells, or PBMCs.

This clone appeared once. Methods used by the authors: The assay estimated nucleated cells by amplifying reference gene primers. Sequencing used immunoSEQ multiplex PCR; TCRdb keeps in-frame clones, though not all of them. The V and J calls and clone size are taken from that table; D and trimming were inferred from the DNA. This sample has tens of thousands of clones, with about 85% found just once. The sequencing input was peripheral blood. This clonotype originated in a human donor in a cohort sampled during active COVID-19.

The CDR3: CASSLRKGRGAFF. The CDR3 DNA reads as TGTGCCAGCAGCCTCCGTAAGGGGCGGGGAGCTTTCTTT. The rearrangement uses TRBV21-1 and TRBJ1-1. TRBV21-1 is marked as a pseudogene. The CDR3 sequence is 13 residues long.